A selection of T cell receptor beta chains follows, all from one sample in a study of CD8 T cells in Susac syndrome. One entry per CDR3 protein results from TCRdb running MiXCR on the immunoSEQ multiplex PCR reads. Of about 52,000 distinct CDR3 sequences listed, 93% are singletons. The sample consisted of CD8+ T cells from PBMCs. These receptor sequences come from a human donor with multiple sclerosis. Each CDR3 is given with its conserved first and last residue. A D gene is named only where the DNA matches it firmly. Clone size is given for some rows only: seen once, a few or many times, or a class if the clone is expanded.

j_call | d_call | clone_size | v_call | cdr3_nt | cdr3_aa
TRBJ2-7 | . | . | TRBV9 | TGTGCCAGCAGCGTATTCGACGGGTACGAGCAGTACTTC | CASSVFDGYEQYF
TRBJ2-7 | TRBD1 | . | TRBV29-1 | TGCAGCGTTGACCAGGGGGCGTCCGAGCAGTACTTC | CSVDQGASEQYF
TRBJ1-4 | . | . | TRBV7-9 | TGTGCCAGCATCCTTAATGAAAAACTGTTTTTT | CASILNEKLFF
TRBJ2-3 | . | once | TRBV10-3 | TGTGCCATCAGTGATTACACGGACACGAACGGAGGAGATACGCAGTATTTT | CAISDYTDTNGGDTQYF
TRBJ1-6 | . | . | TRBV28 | TGTGCCAGCAGTTTTGAAAGGGTGGTCTCACCCCTCCACTTT | CASSFERVVSPLHF
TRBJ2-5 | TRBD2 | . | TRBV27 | TGTGCCAGCAGTTTATACGGCGGGGGGGAAGAGACCCAGTACTTC | CASSLYGGGEETQYF
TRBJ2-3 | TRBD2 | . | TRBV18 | TGTGCCAGCTCACCACGGGCGGGAGTCGATAAGGATACGCAGTATTTT | CASSPRAGVDKDTQYF
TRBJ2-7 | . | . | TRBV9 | TGTGCCAGCAGCGTAGAGGCAGGGGACTACTACGAGCAGTACTTC | CASSVEAGDYYEQYF
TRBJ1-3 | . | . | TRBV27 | TGTGCCAGCAGTTTATCCCTGACCTCTGGAAACACCATATATTTT | CASSLSLTSGNTIYF
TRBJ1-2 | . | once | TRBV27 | TGTGCCAGCAGTACTCGGGGAGGGGTAGTCTATGGCTACACCTTC | CASSTRGGVVYGYTF
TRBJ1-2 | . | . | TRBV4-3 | TGCGCCAGCAGCCAAGCTGACAGAGAGGGGGAAAGCTACACCTTC | CASSQADREGESYTF
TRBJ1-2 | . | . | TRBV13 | TGTGCCAGCAGCTATAAAGGGACGCGGAGGCGAGATGGCTACACCTTC | CASSYKGTRRRDGYTF
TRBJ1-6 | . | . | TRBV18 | TGTGCCAGCTCACAGTCAGGGATCAGCTCCTATAATTCACCCCTCCACTTT | CASSQSGISSYNSPLHF
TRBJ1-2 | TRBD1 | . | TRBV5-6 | TGTGCCAGCAGCTTTACAGGGGTCGGCTACACCTTC | CASSFTGVGYTF
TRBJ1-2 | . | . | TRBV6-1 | TGTGCCAGCAGTCCCTCTCGGGGGGCGACAGGTTATGGCTACACCTTC | CASSPSRGATGYGYTF
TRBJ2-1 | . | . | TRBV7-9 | TGTGCCAGCAGCTCGACCGGGATCCATCGGAGTGAGCAGTTCTTC | CASSSTGIHRSEQFF
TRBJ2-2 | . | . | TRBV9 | TGTGCCAGCAGCATGGGACCAAACACCGGGGAGCTGTTTTTT | CASSMGPNTGELFF
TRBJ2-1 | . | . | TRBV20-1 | TGCAGTGCATGCGTGCTCTCCTACAATGAGCAGTTCTTC | CSACVLSYNEQFF
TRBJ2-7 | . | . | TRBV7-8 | TGTGCCAGCAGCACACGGGACGGAATTACCTACGAGCAGTACTTC | CASSTRDGITYEQYF
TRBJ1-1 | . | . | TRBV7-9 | TGTGCCAGCAGCTTTAGCAGGGCTTTAGCTTTCTTT | CASSFSRALAFF
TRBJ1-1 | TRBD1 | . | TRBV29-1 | TGCAGCGTTGCAACAGGGGTGCACACTGAAGCTTTCTTT | CSVATGVHTEAFF
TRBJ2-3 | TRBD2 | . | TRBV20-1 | TGCAGTACCCTGAGGCTAGCGGGGGTTTCTAGCACAGATACGCAGTATTTT | CSTLRLAGVSSTDTQYF
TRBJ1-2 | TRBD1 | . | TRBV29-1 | TGCAGCGTTGGCACAGGGGACTATGGCTACACCTTC | CSVGTGDYGYTF
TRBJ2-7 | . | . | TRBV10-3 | TGTGCCATCAGTACACTGATCTCCGGGACCGGTCCCTACGAGCAGTACTTC | CAISTLISGTGPYEQYF
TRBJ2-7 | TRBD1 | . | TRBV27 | TGTGCCAGCAGTACCCCGGGACAGGGGGTATACGAGCAGTACTTC | CASSTPGQGVYEQYF
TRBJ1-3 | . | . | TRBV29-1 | TGCAGCGTTGGGGGCCTCGGAAACACCATATATTTT | CSVGGLGNTIYF
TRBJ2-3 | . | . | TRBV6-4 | TGTGCCAGCAGTGACTCGAGGGGAAGCACAGATACGCAGTATTTT | CASSDSRGSTDTQYF
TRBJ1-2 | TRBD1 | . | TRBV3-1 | TGTGCCAGCAGCCCGCGACAGGGGGTAGCCCCTAACTATGGCTACACCTTC | CASSPRQGVAPNYGYTF
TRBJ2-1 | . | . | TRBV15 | TGTGCCACCAGCAGAGCAAACACCAATGAGCAGTTCTTC | CATSRANTNEQFF
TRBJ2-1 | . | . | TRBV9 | TGTGCCAGCAGCGTAGGGCAGGTCAGCGAGCAGTTCTTC | CASSVGQVSEQFF
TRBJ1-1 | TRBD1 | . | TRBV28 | TGTGCCAGCAGTCCGACGACAGGGGCGGTCCCTGAAGCTTTCTTT | CASSPTTGAVPEAFF
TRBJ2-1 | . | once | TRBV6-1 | TGTGCCAGCAGTGAAGCCCCCGCTGGGGGAGTCGATGAGCAGTTCTTC | CASSEAPAGGVDEQFF
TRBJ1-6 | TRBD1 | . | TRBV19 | TGTGCCAGTAGTATTTTCGGACAGGGAGGTTCACCCCTCCACTTT | CASSIFGQGGSPLHF
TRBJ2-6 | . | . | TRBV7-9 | TGTGCCAGCAGCTACTTTAGGGCCAACGTCCTGACTTTC | CASSYFRANVLTF
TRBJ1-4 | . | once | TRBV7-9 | TGTGCCAGCAGCTTAGTAACGGGGCCCCCCGGTGAAAAACTGTTTTTT | CASSLVTGPPGEKLFF
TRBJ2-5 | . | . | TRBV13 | TGTGCCAGCAGCTTAGGACAGGGTTGGAAGACCCAGTACTTC | CASSLGQGWKTQYF
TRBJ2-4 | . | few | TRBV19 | TGTGCCAGTAGTACAGGAGAGACATCAATTGGCATTCAGTACTTC | CASSTGETSIGIQYF
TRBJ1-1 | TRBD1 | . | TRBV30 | TGTGCCTGGAGTCCACAGGGGGAGGTGAGAGCTTTCTTT | CAWSPQGEVRAFF
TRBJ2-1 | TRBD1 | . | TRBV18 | TGTGCCAGCTCACCCCTCGACAGGGTCTACAATGAGCAGTTCTTC | CASSPLDRVYNEQFF
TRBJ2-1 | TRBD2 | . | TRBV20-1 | TGCAGTGCCGGGGGACTAGCGGGGGTCAATGAGCAGTTCTTC | CSAGGLAGVNEQFF
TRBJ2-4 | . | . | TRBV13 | TGTGCCAGCAGCTTAGGTTTCAACATTCAGTACTTC | CASSLGFNIQYF